Shown below are 3 T cell receptor beta chains from a single sample sequenced in a study of T-cell reconstitution after alpha-beta-depleted transplantation in children. Unique molecular identifiers were incorporated when the TCRbeta library was constructed. TCRdb reprocessed the PCR reads with MiXCR, giving one entry per CDR3 protein. Here the sample spans about 980,000 distinct CDR3 sequences, less than 30% being singletons. The specimen was PBMCs, mostly from graft donor cells, collected 360 days after TCRalphabeta/CD19-depleted stem cell transplant. The receptors stem from a boy younger than two who had a stem cell transplant for SCID, so the T cells may come from the graft donor.

V is TRBV28 and J is TRBJ2-7; D remains unclear. Germline values: CDR1 MDHEN, CDR2 SYDVKM. The V gene lost 5 bases and the J gene lost 5 bases, with 10 bases spanning the gap. This CDR3 region has 12 residues. In nucleotides, the CDR3 is TGTGCCAGCAGTCTCACAAACCACGAGCAGTACTTC. Amino acids: CASSLTNHEQYF.

The sample holds a few counts of this clonotype. This chain joins TRBV9 and TRBJ2-7; D perhaps matches TRBD1 (5 bases). Looked up from germline, CDR1 is SGDLS and CDR2 is YYNGEE. The CDR3 extends over 13 amino acids. The ends were cut back, 0 bases at V and 6 bases at J, with 10 bases in the middle. The CDR3 DNA follows: TGTGCCAGCAGCGTAGTCGTCCAGGGCGAGCAGTACTTC. This sequence encodes CASSVVVQGEQYF.

The V and J genes are TRBV6-1 and TRBJ2-7, with TRBD1 matching 9 bases. Trimming removed 6 bases from V and 3 bases from J; junction bases left unmatched: 9. The germline CDR1 and CDR2 sequences are MNHNS and SASEGT. The CDR3 covers 15 residues. The CDR3 here is CASSRDRAGIYEQYF. The CDR3 region has the DNA TGTGCCAGCAGCCGGGACAGGGCGGGGATCTACGAGCAGTACTTC.